These T cell receptor beta chains were read from a single sample in a study of cytomegalovirus exposure and HLA in healthy donors. Method: immunoSEQ multiplex PCR; TCRdb's copy keeps in-frame clones and lacks some. This table has roughly 200,000 clones, 60% to 85% appearing once. Material: PBMCs. These receptors all come from a male donor in good health and CMV-seronegative. CDR3s include the opening cysteine and the closing phenylalanine or tryptophan. A D gene is named only where the DNA matches it firmly. The size entry is marked missing in some rows and otherwise reads once, few, many or a size class.

TRBJ1-5,TRBD1,TRBV7-2,once,TGTGCCAGCAGCGTACCGCTAAGGACAGGGGACATTATGGCCCAGCATTTT,CASSVPLRTGDIMAQHF
TRBJ2-1,-,TRBV6-6,-,TGTGCCAGCAGCCCACGGGACTCCGTCACCAATGAGCAGTTCTTC,CASSPRDSVTNEQFF
TRBJ2-3,-,TRBV6-5,few,TGTGCCAGCAGTTACCCGGGACTTCCGGATACGCAGTATTTT,CASSYPGLPDTQYF
TRBJ1-1,TRBD1,TRBV30,-,TGTGCCCACAACAGGGGGCGAACTGAAGCTTTCTTT,CAHNRGRTEAFF
TRBJ2-1,-,TRBV28,-,TGTGCCAGCAGTTCCCCGTCGGTAGGCGGGCATGAGCAGTTCTTC,CASSSPSVGGHEQFF
TRBJ2-3,-,TRBV6-4,-,TGTGCCAGCATTGGCAGAACAGATACGCAGTATTTT,CASIGRTDTQYF
TRBJ2-7,-,TRBV6-5,-,TGTGCCACCCGGACAGTTAACTCCTACGAGCAGTACTTC,CATRTVNSYEQYF
TRBJ2-6,-,TRBV19,-,TGTGCCAGCAGACGGAACTACCTCTCTGGGGCCAACGTCCTGACTTTC,CASRRNYLSGANVLTF
TRBJ1-3,-,TRBV5-1,-,TGCGCCAGCAGCGGAACTTTCGGGTTTATCGGAAACACCATATATTTT,CASSGTFGFIGNTIYF
TRBJ1-1,TRBD1,TRBV4-1,-,TGCGCCAGCAGCCAGTCCGGGACAGGGTTTCAAAGTGAAGCTTTCTTT,CASSQSGTGFQSEAFF
TRBJ1-5,-,TRBV10-3,-,TGTGCCATCAGGGCAGGAGGACCCAATCAGCCCCAGCATTTT,CAIRAGGPNQPQHF
TRBJ2-7,-,TRBV6-5,-,TGTGCCAGCAGTTACGGGCGGGTCTACGAGCAGTACTTC,CASSYGRVYEQYF
TRBJ2-7,TRBD2,TRBV5-6,-,TGTGCCAGCAGCAGGGCGGGAGGGCCGGACGAGCAGTACTTC,CASSRAGGPDEQYF
TRBJ2-5,TRBD1,TRBV6-6,-,TGTGCCAGCAGTTACTCGAACCAGGGGGTGGCAGAGACCCAGTACTTC,CASSYSNQGVAETQYF
TRBJ2-6,-,TRBV27,few,TGTGCCAGCAGTTTATTGGAGGCGGGGGCCAACGTCCTGACTTTC,CASSLLEAGANVLTF
TRBJ2-7,TRBD1,TRBV9,-,TGTGCCAGCAGCGGGGGACAGGGATCCTCCTACGAGCAGTACTTC,CASSGGQGSSYEQYF
TRBJ2-1,-,TRBV7-9,-,TGTGCCAGCACTCTGGACAGAGACTCCTACAATGAGCAGTTCTTC,CASTLDRDSYNEQFF
TRBJ2-5,TRBD2,TRBV6-1,-,TGTGCCATTTCACTAGCGGGGAAAGAGACCCAGTACTTC,CAISLAGKETQYF
TRBJ1-2,-,TRBV28,-,TGTGCCAGCAGCTCCGACAGGTTTAACTATGGCTACACCTTC,CASSSDRFNYGYTF
TRBJ1-2,-,TRBV29-1,few,TGCAGCGCCAGGACAGCCTCTATGGGCTACACCTTC,CSARTASMGYTF
TRBJ2-2,TRBD2,TRBV2,-,TGTGCCAGCTCACTCAGGCCCGGGACTAGCGCGAACACCGGGGAGCTGTTTTTT,CASSLRPGTSANTGELFF
TRBJ1-2,TRBD1,TRBV7-2,few,TGTGCCAGCAGCACGGGACAGGGGTCTGGCAACTATGGCTACACCTTC,CASSTGQGSGNYGYTF
TRBJ2-5,-,TRBV23-1,-,TGCGCCAGCAGTCCACCGATCAACTTTTTCCCGTTCCAAGAGACCCAGTACTTC,CASSPPINFFPFQETQYF
TRBJ1-2,-,TRBV30,-,TGTGCCTGGAATCAAGGGGTAGGCTACACCTTC,CAWNQGVGYTF
TRBJ1-1,-,TRBV15,-,TGTGCCACCAGCAGGGACAGCATGAACACTGAAGCTTTCTTT,CATSRDSMNTEAFF
TRBJ2-3,-,TRBV6-1,few,TGTGCCAGCAGTGAAGCGCGGTACGGTTACACAGATACGCAGTATTTT,CASSEARYGYTDTQYF
TRBJ2-1,-,TRBV7-3,-,TGTGCCAGCAGCTTAAGGTCTTACGGGATCAGCTACAATGAGCAGTTCTTC,CASSLRSYGISYNEQFF
TRBJ1-1,-,TRBV10-3,-,TGTGCCATCAGTGAGTCCCGGGGGGAAAACACTGAAGCTTTCTTT,CAISESRGENTEAFF
TRBJ2-3,TRBD1,TRBV28,-,TGTGCCAGCAGTGGGACAGTCCGGAGAGATACGCAGTATTTT,CASSGTVRRDTQYF
TRBJ2-1,-,TRBV28,-,TGTGCCAGCAGTTCCGGGACTCGGAGGGATGAGCAGTTCTTC,CASSSGTRRDEQFF
TRBJ2-7,-,TRBV9,-,TGTGCCAGCAGCTTAGGAACCTTCTCCTACGAGCAGTACTTC,CASSLGTFSYEQYF
TRBJ2-5,TRBD1,TRBV18,-,TGTGCCAGCTCATCCACAACAGGGGTTGGGGAGACCCAGTACTTC,CASSSTTGVGETQYF
TRBJ1-5,-,TRBV7-2,-,TGTGCCAGCAGCCGTAGCAATCAGCCCCAGCATTTT,CASSRSNQPQHF
TRBJ1-5,-,TRBV28,few,TGTGCCAGCAGTTCGGAGATTTATAGCAATCAGCCCCAGCATTTT,CASSSEIYSNQPQHF
TRBJ1-2,-,TRBV2,-,TGTGCCAGCAGTTACAGGGCCTATGGCTACACCTTC,CASSYRAYGYTF
TRBJ2-1,-,TRBV4-2,few,TGTGCCAGCAGCCAAGGTCAAAGAGGGCTAGCGAGAGGTTCCTACAATGAGCAGTTCTTC,CASSQGQRGLARGSYNEQFF
TRBJ2-1,-,TRBV5-8,-,TGTGCCAGCGATTGGTCTAAGCGGGCTAGGGCCCGAAATGAGCAGTTCTTC,CASDWSKRARARNEQFF
TRBJ2-2,TRBD1,TRBV4-1,-,TGCGCCAGCAGCCCAAGCGAGGGGGCGCTTAGGGGCACCGGGGAGCTGTTTTTT,CASSPSEGALRGTGELFF
TRBJ2-7,-,TRBV7-3,-,TGTGCCAGCAGCTTTAGCTACGAGCAGTACTTC,CASSFSYEQYF
TRBJ1-5,-,TRBV4-1,-,TGCGCCAGCAGCCTATATTATGGACAGATCAATCAGCCCCAGCATTTT,CASSLYYGQINQPQHF
TRBJ2-5,TRBD2,TRBV19,-,TGTGCCAGTAGTGCCTCGGGACTAGCGGGAAAAGAGACCCAGTACTTC,CASSASGLAGKETQYF
TRBJ2-1,-,TRBV10-3,few,TGTGCCATCAGTGAGTCTCAAGCGTCTCTCAATGAGCAGTTCTTC,CAISESQASLNEQFF
TRBJ2-1,TRBD2,TRBV30,-,TGTGCCTGCACTAGCGGGGGGGCTTACAATGAGCAGTTCTTC,CACTSGGAYNEQFF
TRBJ2-7,TRBD2,TRBV28,-,TGTGCCAGCAGACCGACTAGCGGGAGGGCCCAAAGGTCCTACGAGCAGTACTTC,CASRPTSGRAQRSYEQYF
TRBJ2-5,-,TRBV13,once,TGTGCCAGCAGCTCGGACATCAAGAGAACCCAGTACTTC,CASSSDIKRTQYF